This TCR beta chain emerged from a study of blood T cell repertoires in COVID-19 (dated by TCRdb to about 2020). A note on the overall study: The collaborator samples originated in the United States, Italy and Spain and spanned the acute and convalescent phases of COVID-19. The material from the prospective study consisted of cDNA or gDNA derived from T cells, B-cell-depleted T cells, or PBMCs. The dataset comprised deeply sampled blood TCRbeta repertoires from subjects exposed to, actively infected with, or recovered from COVID-19. A freely available public database, intended as a resource for researchers studying the immune response to SARS-CoV-2, is where the repertoires were released. Samples were obtained from the ongoing ImmuneRACE study (first 160 participants) and from 1,254 subjects provided by 6 global collaborators. The sample metadata nearly always contained a de-identified subject ID, COVID-19 status, age in years and sex. Where HLA class I and class II types were available, the types were taken from metadata supplied by the sample provider, not from assay-based typing. What the research found in general, with its limitations: How much clinical and demographic metadata was included differed by source and by participant, and the metadata was provided uncurated.

The immunoSEQ Assay, a bias-controlled multiplex PCR, was used to amplify TCRbeta CDR3 regions from genomic DNA. The original pipeline was this. Nucleated cell counts per sample were estimated from amplification of reference gene primers within the assay. Sequence reads were collapsed and filtered to measure the absolute abundance of every unique TCRbeta CDR3 rearrangement. For each sample, productive Simpson clonality was calculated by taking the square root of Simpson's diversity index across productive rearrangements. TCRdb stores this immuneACCESS table with in-frame sequences only. Part of the clones is absent; in the studies checked, under half of the shortfall reflects unresolved V genes, and no reason is known for the rest. D and trimming come from the DNA, and the V and J calls and clone size come from that table. This sample lists 150,000 or so clones; approximately 88% were detected once. More than 5% of the sample belongs to the ten largest clones.

In the case of this clone: It lacks a known antigen. Base qualities are not recorded, but no much larger clone differs from it by a single base.

Each collaborating institution followed its own protocols to collect whole blood in K2EDTA tubes. For TCRbeta analysis, collaborators shipped samples as frozen whole blood, isolated PBMCs, or DNA extracted from either of those sample types. From the cysteine through the phenylalanine, the CDR3 covers 16 amino acids. Here the CDR3 DNA is all that survives: 48 bases in frame from base 1. The V end gives up 4 bases and the J end 8 bases, leaving 15 bases in the junction not matched to a gene. CDR1 and CDR2 (MDHEN, SYDVKM) derive from the germline V gene. Material for sequencing was peripheral blood. Recombination connected TRBV28 to TRBJ2-5; TRBD2 aligns with 8 central bases. This sequence originates from a human donor in a cohort sampled during active COVID-19. Here is the DNA: TGTGCCAGCAGTTACCTACTAGCGGACGCAAAGGATACCCAGTACTTC. This translates into CASSYLLADAKDTQYF.